A selection of T cell receptor beta chains follows, all from one sample in a study of blood T cell repertoires in COVID-19. Sequenced by immunoSEQ multiplex PCR; TCRdb stores in-frame clones only, minus some. The profile covers around 40,000 clones, with around 86% appearing a single time and approximately 25% taken by the ten largest. Sequences were obtained from peripheral blood. These receptors came from a man in his forties or fifties with active or convalescent COVID-19. The CDR3 runs from the conserved cysteine through the conserved F or W. The D gene is left open where the match is weak. Clone size is stated in some rows and not others, as once, few, many or a class when expanded.

NA,11,TRBJ1-1,TRBD1,TRBV5-1,TGCGCCAGCACGACAGGGTCTGAAGCTTTCTTT,CASTTGSEAFF
NA,14,TRBJ2-1,NA,TRBV5-1,TGCGCCAGCAGCCCCTCACCAGGGTACAATGAGCAGTTCTTC,CASSPSPGYNEQFF
once,15,TRBJ2-7,NA,TRBV18,TGTGCCAGCTCACCCACAGCGGTGAGCTCCTACGAGCAGTACTTC,CASSPTAVSSYEQYF
once,13,TRBJ1-2,NA,TRBV5-1,TGCGCCAGCAGCGAGACAACTAACTATGGCTACACCTTC,CASSETTNYGYTF
NA,13,TRBJ2-7,NA,TRBV5-1,TGCGCCAGCAGCTTCAATCCCTCCTACGAGCAGTACTTC,CASSFNPSYEQYF
NA,14,TRBJ1-5,TRBD1,TRBV5-5,TGTGCCAGCAGCATTACAGGGGCCAATCAGCCCCAGCATTTT,CASSITGANQPQHF
NA,14,TRBJ2-7,NA,TRBV2,TGTGCCAGCAGTGCCCGGGACACAGCCTACGAGCAGTACTTC,CASSARDTAYEQYF
few,13,TRBJ2-7,NA,TRBV7-3,TGTGCCAGCAGCTTGGGACAACAAAGGGAACAGTACTTC,CASSLGQQREQYF
NA,15,TRBJ1-1,NA,TRBV11-2,TGTGCCAGCAGCTTAGAGCCGGGGATGAACACTGAAGCTTTCTTT,CASSLEPGMNTEAFF
NA,13,TRBJ1-1,NA,TRBV5-1,TGCGCCAGCAGCTTGGGGGCAATTACGGAAGCTTTCTTT,CASSLGAITEAFF
NA,13,TRBJ1-2,NA,TRBV15,TGTGCCACCAGCAGAGCGGGGGAGCATGGCTACACCTTC,CATSRAGEHGYTF
once,16,TRBJ1-2,NA,TRBV27,TGTGCCAGTCACTCCCATGGCGGGGTCCGGCGAAGTGGCTACACCTTC,CASHSHGGVRRSGYTF
NA,12,TRBJ1-2,NA,TRBV28,TGTGCCAGCAGTTTAACAGTCTATGGCTACACCTTC,CASSLTVYGYTF
NA,12,TRBJ1-2,NA,TRBV18,TGTGCCAGCTCACCACCAGGGGTAGGCTACACCTTC,CASSPPGVGYTF
NA,15,TRBJ1-1,TRBD1,TRBV9,TGTGCCAGCAGCGGGCAACAGGGGGAGGTCACTGAAGCTTTCTTT,CASSGQQGEVTEAFF
NA,21,TRBJ2-6,TRBD2,TRBV7-9,TGTGCCAGCAGCACCGGACTAGCGGGAGGACGCATAGCCTCTGGGGCCAACGTCCTGACTTTC,CASSTGLAGGRIASGANVLTF
once,15,TRBJ1-2,TRBD1,TRBV30,TGTGCCTGGAGTGTAGGGACAGGGACGGACTATGGCTACACCTTC,CAWSVGTGTDYGYTF
NA,13,TRBJ1-5,NA,TRBV3-1/TRBV3-2,TGTGCCAGCAGCCGACACAGTTCCCAGCCCCAGCATTTT,CASSRHSSQPQHF
NA,15,TRBJ1-1,NA,TRBV3-1/TRBV3-2,TGTGCCAGCAGCCTTCTAGGGGGACGGGTCACTGAAGCTTTCTTT,CASSLLGGRVTEAFF
once,15,TRBJ1-2,TRBD1,TRBV19,TGTGCCAGTAGTATAGCAGGACAGGGGGCTTTCGGCTACACCTTC,CASSIAGQGAFGYTF
NA,16,TRBJ1-3,NA,TRBV10-3,TGTGCCATCAGGGAGTGGACAGAGAACTCTGGAAACACCATATATTTT,CAIREWTENSGNTIYF
few,14,TRBJ1-1,TRBD1,TRBV6-4,TGTGCCAGCAGTGAAGGGGGCGCAGCCGCTGAAGCTTTCTTT,CASSEGGAAAEAFF
once,16,TRBJ1-5,NA,TRBV23-1,TGCGCCAGCAGTCGAAACAGGGTCCTGGGCAATCAGCCCCAGCATTTT,CASSRNRVLGNQPQHF